In its sample, the clone carrying this T cell receptor beta chain was seen many times. Its antigen is unknown. This sample stems from a study of CD8 T cells in ankylosing spondylitis. Study outcomes and limitations: Peripheral blood held disease-linked clones only at relatively low frequency, and these were CD8+. Fewer than ten highly homologous variants made up a TCR beta motif that seemed to typify ankylosing spondylitis blood. In synovial fluid and blood from reactive arthritis, some motif variants were previously reported.

This CDR3 comprises 14 residues. Looked up from germline, CDR1 is SQVTM and CDR2 is ANQGSEA. Trimming at V came to 4 bases and at J to 4 bases, leaving 4 bases not matched to a gene. Quantitative 5'-RACE was performed with molecular barcodes, and it yielded the TCR beta libraries. TCRdb analysed the 5' RACE reads with MiXCR anew, one entry per CDR3 protein. The data contain 450,000 to 550,000 distinct CDR3 sequences, approximately 5.3% of them seen just once; the ten biggest clones take up 3% to 4.5%. The clonotype originates from a male donor with ankylosing spondylitis. V usage is TRBV29-1 and J usage is TRBJ2-2; 9 bases agree with TRBD1. Sequencing used blood, either unsorted or a sorted T cell fraction (not recorded which). CDR3 in amino acids: CSVADRGGTGELFF. The CDR3 DNA is TGCAGCGTTGCGGACAGGGGAGGCACCGGGGAGCTGTTTTTT.